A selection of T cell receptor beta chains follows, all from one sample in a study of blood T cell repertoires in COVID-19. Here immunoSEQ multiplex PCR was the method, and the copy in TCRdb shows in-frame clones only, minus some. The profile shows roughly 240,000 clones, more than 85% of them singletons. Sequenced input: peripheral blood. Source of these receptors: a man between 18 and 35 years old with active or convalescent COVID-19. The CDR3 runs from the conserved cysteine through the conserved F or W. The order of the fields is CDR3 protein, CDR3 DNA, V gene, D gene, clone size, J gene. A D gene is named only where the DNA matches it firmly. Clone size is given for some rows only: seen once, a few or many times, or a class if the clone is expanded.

CASSLQGTLNSPLHF TGTGCCAGCAGTTTACAGGGAACCCTTAATTCACCCCTCCACTTT TRBV3-1/TRBV3-2 NA NA TRBJ1-6
CASSRGGNEKLFF TGTGCCAGCAGCAGGGGAGGTAATGAAAAACTGTTTTTT TRBV7-2 NA NA TRBJ1-4
CASSVGSGKGETQYF TGTGCCAGCAGCGTAGGTTCAGGGAAGGGGGAGACCCAGTACTTC TRBV9 NA NA TRBJ2-5
CASSELSSGEGGYTF TGTGCCAGCAGTGAATTGTCATCAGGGGAGGGCGGCTACACCTTC TRBV6-1 NA NA TRBJ1-2
CASSNRGVDEKLFF TGTGCCAGCAGTAACAGGGGTGTAGATGAAAAACTGTTTTTT TRBV6-5 TRBD1 NA TRBJ1-4
CAWSIPGQGRDGYTF TGTGCCTGGAGTATTCCGGGACAGGGAAGAGATGGCTACACCTTC TRBV30 TRBD1 NA TRBJ1-2
CASLTTELFF TGCGCCAGCCTAACCACGGAACTGTTTTTT TRBV4-1 NA NA TRBJ1-4
CAISDRLQGLNTEAFF TGTGCCATCAGTGACCGTCTACAGGGGTTGAACACTGAAGCTTTCTTT TRBV10-3 TRBD1 NA TRBJ1-1
CASSYGPGNVKLFF TGTGCCAGCAGTTATGGTCCAGGGAATGTAAAACTGTTTTTT TRBV6-5 NA once TRBJ1-4
CAWRAAPGAQYF TGTGCCTGGAGGGCGGCACCAGGGGCCCAGTACTTC TRBV30 NA NA TRBJ2-5
CASSRSTGSQETQYF TGCGCCAGCAGCCGTTCGACAGGGTCACAAGAGACCCAGTACTTC TRBV5-1 TRBD1 once TRBJ2-5
CASSLWGGGGGSYEQYF TGTGCCAGCAGCTTGTGGGGAGGGGGAGGAGGGTCCTACGAGCAGTACTTC TRBV7-9 NA NA TRBJ2-7
CASSYEAEQYF TGTGCCAGCAGTTATGAAGCCGAGCAGTACTTC TRBV12-3/TRBV12-4 NA NA TRBJ2-7
CASSMAPPLAGASEQFF TGTGCCAGTAGTATGGCCCCCCCACTAGCGGGGGCTTCTGAGCAGTTCTTC TRBV19 TRBD2 NA TRBJ2-1
CASSLGGGPPGNTIYF TGTGCCAGCAGCTTAGGTGGCGGCCCCCCTGGAAACACCATATATTTT TRBV7-6 NA NA TRBJ1-3
CASSQAPATGASYNEQFF TGCGCCAGCAGCCAAGCCCCCGCGACAGGGGCTTCCTACAATGAGCAGTTCTTC TRBV4-1 TRBD1 NA TRBJ2-1
CSAARTGTGELFF TGCAGCGCCGCCCGGACTGGGACCGGGGAGCTGTTTTTT TRBV29-1 NA NA TRBJ2-2
CASSQPGRDYEQYF TGTGCCAGCAGCCAACCGGGAAGAGACTACGAGCAGTACTTC TRBV3-1/TRBV3-2 NA NA TRBJ2-7
CASNVLGTGELFF TGTGCCAGCAATGTACTTGGTACCGGGGAGCTGTTTTTT TRBV12-3/TRBV12-4 NA NA TRBJ2-2
CASSPRDRGYEQYF TGTGCCAGCAGCCCCCGGGACAGGGGGTACGAGCAGTACTTC TRBV5-6 TRBD1 NA TRBJ2-7
CASTDGDERSRYGYTF TGTGCCAGTACCGATGGGGATGAGCGGAGTCGCTATGGCTACACCTTC TRBV19 NA NA TRBJ1-2
CASSVGTGWQETQYF TGTGCCAGCAGCGTCGGGACAGGATGGCAAGAGACCCAGTACTTC TRBV7-6 TRBD1 NA TRBJ2-5
CASSISLPTVTGYEQYF TGTGCCAGTAGTATATCCCTTCCCACCGTCACAGGCTACGAGCAGTACTTC TRBV19 NA NA TRBJ2-7
CASSYGGGTDTQYF TGTGCCAGCAGCTACGGGGGGGGAACAGATACGCAGTATTTT TRBV7-6 TRBD2 once TRBJ2-3
CASSELTNPGQGAKSRFF TGTGCCAGCAGTGAACTGACCAATCCGGGACAGGGGGCCAAGAGCCGGTTTTTT TRBV6-1 TRBD1 NA TRBJ1-4
CASQGLRFTDTQYF TGTGCCAGCCAGGGGTTGCGATTCACAGATACGCAGTATTTT TRBV6-5 NA NA TRBJ2-3
CASSWGQGANTGELFF TGTGCCAGCAGCTGGGGACAGGGGGCGAACACCGGGGAGCTGTTTTTT TRBV5-5 TRBD1 NA TRBJ2-2
CATSDVNQPQHF TGTGCCACCAGTGATGTAAATCAGCCCCAGCATTTT TRBV24-1 NA NA TRBJ1-5
CASSVASGRIGTGELFF TGTGCCAGCAGCGTAGCTAGCGGGAGGATAGGCACCGGGGAGCTGTTTTTT TRBV7-6 TRBD2 NA TRBJ2-2
CASSHLGFPNEKLFF TGTGCCAGCAGCCACCTCGGGTTCCCTAATGAAAAACTGTTTTTT TRBV3-1/TRBV3-2 NA once TRBJ1-4
CASSPLFGGHEQYF TGTGCCAGCAGCCCCCTTTTTGGGGGCCACGAGCAGTACTTC TRBV11-1 NA once TRBJ2-7
CASSQDQGSYEQYF TGCGCCAGCAGCCAAGATCAGGGCAGCTACGAGCAGTACTTC TRBV4-1 NA NA TRBJ2-7
CASNLGQADYGYTF TGTGCCAGCAATCTGGGACAGGCAGACTATGGCTACACCTTC TRBV28 TRBD1 NA TRBJ1-2
CASSQDSRPGGYEQYF TGCGCCAGCAGCCAAGATTCCCGACCGGGAGGCTACGAGCAGTACTTC TRBV4-1 TRBD2 NA TRBJ2-7
CATSDGGQKGRNEKLFF TGTGCCACCAGTGATGGGGGACAGAAGGGCCGTAATGAAAAACTGTTTTTT TRBV24-1 TRBD1 once TRBJ1-4
CASRYDTGYTF TGTGCCAGCAGGTACGACACGGGCTACACCTTC TRBV2 NA NA TRBJ1-2
CSVSQGFGETQYF TGCAGCGTCTCACAGGGGTTCGGGGAGACCCAGTACTTC TRBV29-1 TRBD1 once TRBJ2-5
CASSLGLAGTEQYF TGTGCCAGCAGCCTGGGACTAGCGGGTACCGAGCAGTACTTC TRBV9 TRBD2 few TRBJ2-7
CAWRQTEKLFF TGTGCCTGGAGACAGACTGAAAAACTGTTTTTT TRBV30 NA NA TRBJ1-4
CASSLRGQPNEKLFF TGTGCCAGCAGCCTGCGGGGACAGCCTAATGAAAAACTGTTTTTT TRBV5-5 TRBD1 NA TRBJ1-4
CASSLDSFNSPLHF TGTGCCAGCAGCCTTGACTCCTTTAATTCACCCCTCCACTTT TRBV7-9 NA NA TRBJ1-6
CASSPLPGGSPYEQYF TGTGCCAGCTCACCCCTCCCGGGCGGGAGTCCCTACGAGCAGTACTTC TRBV18 TRBD2 NA TRBJ2-7
CARIRAGKNQPQHF TGCGCCAGAATTCGTGCAGGAAAAAATCAGCCCCAGCATTTT TRBV10-1 NA NA TRBJ1-5
CASSKGLPNEQFF TGCGCCAGCAGCAAGGGACTGCCCAACGAGCAGTTCTTC TRBV4-3 NA NA TRBJ2-1
CASRLWENQPQHF TGTGCCAGTAGGCTCTGGGAGAATCAGCCCCAGCATTTT TRBV19 NA NA TRBJ1-5
CASRGGGQDHYEQYF TGTGCCAGCAGGGGAGGAGGACAGGACCACTACGAGCAGTACTTC TRBV2 NA NA TRBJ2-7
CASSRDRAGTGELFF TGTGCCAGCAGCCGTGACAGGGCTGGCACCGGGGAGCTGTTTTTT TRBV7-3 TRBD1 NA TRBJ2-2
CASSQAPGLAGKKRPNEQFF TGCGCCAGCAGCCAAGCTCCGGGACTAGCGGGCAAAAAACGCCCCAATGAGCAGTTCTTC TRBV4-1 TRBD2 NA TRBJ2-1
CASSRTDKKAFF TGTGCCAGCAGCCGGACGGACAAGAAAGCTTTCTTT TRBV11-2 NA NA TRBJ1-1
CASSGTAGSYNEQFF TGTGCCAGCAGCGGAACAGCGGGCTCCTACAATGAGCAGTTCTTC TRBV11-3 NA NA TRBJ2-1
CASSQDRGQPQHF TGCGCCAGCAGCCAAGACAGGGGTCAGCCCCAGCATTTT TRBV4-1 NA NA TRBJ1-5
CASSFAHKGKQESF TGTGCCAGCAGCTTCGCTCACAAGGGCAAACAGGAGAGCTTC TRBV3-1/TRBV3-2 NA NA TRBJ1-2
CSASDQGGGYTF TGCAGTGCTAGTGATCAGGGAGGCGGCTACACCTTC TRBV20-1 NA NA TRBJ1-2
CASSLGFSGLPNEQFF TGTGCCAGCAGCTTAGGGTTTTCGGGACTACCGAATGAGCAGTTCTTC TRBV7-9 TRBD2 NA TRBJ2-1
CASHSYQTGDGANVLTF TGTGCCAGCCACAGCTACCAGACAGGGGATGGGGCCAACGTCCTGACTTTC TRBV28 TRBD1 NA TRBJ2-6